Each of the 21 T cell receptor beta chains below was sequenced from the same sample in a study of blood T cell repertoires in COVID-19. The assay was immunoSEQ multiplex PCR, and TCRdb's table has in-frame clones only and misses some. Of about 91,000 clones in the sample, about 91% were seen once. The specimen sequenced was peripheral blood. These receptors came from a woman in her seventies with acute or convalescent COVID-19.

V is TRBV5-1 and J is TRBJ2-1; 9 positions agree with TRBD2. The J segment lost 0 bases and the V segment lost 1 base, leaving 5 bases of the junction unmatched. Germline values: CDR1 SGHRS, CDR2 YFSETQ. The CDR3 sequence is 17 residues long. This CDR3 reads CASSLTIAGASYNEQFF. Written as DNA, the CDR3 is TGCGCCAGCAGCTTGACAATAGCGGGAGCCTCCTACAATGAGCAGTTCTTC. The entire variable domain, with the rest obtained from reference TRBV5-1 and TRBJ2-1, is as follows: KAGVTQTPRYLIKTRGQQVTLSCSPISGHRSVSWYQQTPGQGLQFLFEYFSETQRNKGNFPGRFSGRQFSNSRSEMNVSTLELGDSALYLCASSLTIAGASYNEQFFGPGTRLTVL.

In this sample, this clone turned up a few times. The V gene is TRBV4-1, the J gene TRBJ1-2, with a possible D match to TRBD1 (6 bases). In germline, CDR1 is MGHRA, CDR2 YSYEKL. Trimming stripped 1 base from V and 7 bases from J, with 16 bases between. This CDR3 has 15 amino acids. The CDR3 DNA reads as TGCGCCAGCAGCCAAGCCCCGAGCAGGGGTTTTGGCTACACCTTC. It encodes CASSQAPSRGFGYTF.

V is TRBV5-6 and J is TRBJ2-7; the match to TRBD1 covers 8 bases. CDR1 is SGHDT, CDR2 YYEEEE, per germline. The CDR3 runs to 15 residues. Trimming removed 3 bases from V and 1 base from J; junction bases left unmatched: 6. This CDR3 reads CASSSRRQGSYEQYF. The CDR3 bases are TGTGCCAGCAGCTCAAGAAGACAGGGGTCCTACGAGCAGTACTTC.

This clone is a singleton in its sample. As DNA, the CDR3 is TGCGCCAGCAGCAAAACGCCGTCGGGTTTAAACACCGGGGAGCTGTTTTTT. This codes for CASSKTPSGLNTGELFF. The genes are TRBV5-1 and TRBJ2-2, with no clear D. The ends were cut back, 4 bases at V and 2 bases at J, with 18 bases in the middle. CDR3 size: 17 residues. The V gene's germline CDR1 is SGHRS and CDR2 YFSETQ.

J is TRBJ1-5 and V is TRBV6-5, with TRBD1 as a possible D gene (6 bases). Trimming removed 6 bases from V and 5 bases from J, with 14 bases in between. CDR1 and CDR2 (germline): MNHEY, SVGAGI. The CDR3 is 14 residues long. CDR3: CASSQTGSHQPQHF. CDR3 in DNA: TGTGCCAGCAGCCAGACAGGCTCCCATCAGCCCCAGCATTTT.

V and J are TRBV5-1 and TRBJ2-7, with D perhaps TRBD1 (6 bases). This CDR3 comprises 18 residues. V was trimmed by 3 bases and J by 3 bases, leaving 25 bases between them. CDR1 SGHRS and CDR2 YFSETQ come from the germline V gene. CDR3 sequence reads: CASSSQSALGHEYYEQYF. Written as DNA, the CDR3 is TGCGCCAGCAGCTCGCAATCTGCCCTGGGACATGAATACTACGAGCAGTACTTC. Together with reference TRBV5-1 and TRBJ2-7, the CDR3 gives the full variable domain: KAGVTQTPRYLIKTRGQQVTLSCSPISGHRSVSWYQQTPGQGLQFLFEYFSETQRNKGNFPGRFSGRQFSNSRSEMNVSTLELGDSALYLCASSSQSALGHEYYEQYFGPGTRLTVT.

The chain joins TRBV19 to TRBJ2-3; TRBD2 is a possible D gene (6 bases). CDR1 is LNHDA and CDR2 is SQIVND in the germline V gene (reference sequence). This CDR3 is built from 15 residues. With 5 bases removed from V and 7 bases from J, the gap between germline ends came to 19 bases. CDR3 bases: TGTGCCAGTAGTGGGACCTCGGGGGTCTCGCATACGCAGTATTTT. It translates to CASSGTSGVSHTQYF.

This chain connects TRBV5-1 to TRBJ2-1, with 8 positions matching TRBD2. Unmatched junction bases numbered 8, after V lost 3 bases and J lost 3 bases. Germline CDR1 and CDR2: SGHRS and YFSETQ. This CDR3 comprises 16 residues. CDR3 DNA: TGCGCCAGCAGCTCCTCGAGCGGGAGAGTCTACAATGAGCAGTTCTTC. This sequence encodes CASSSSSGRVYNEQFF.

This clone was recorded only once. The chain joins TRBV5-1 to TRBJ2-7; tentative D call: TRBD2 (6 bases). CDR1 SGHRS and CDR2 YFSETQ come from the germline V gene. V was cut by 0 bases and J by 3 bases, with 13 bases left in between. CDR3 size: 15 residues. The CDR3 region is CASSLGGLFYYEQYF. In DNA, the CDR3 is TGCGCCAGCAGCTTGGGGGGACTGTTCTACTACGAGCAGTACTTC.

The chain has TRBV3-1 (or the pseudogene TRBV3-2) and TRBJ1-5, with 7 bases lining up with TRBD1. Germline CDR1 reads LGHDT; CDR2 reads YNNKEL (reference sequence). V shed 0 bases, J shed 6 bases, and the junction held 5 bases outside the gene matches. The CDR3 runs 15 residues. This CDR3 reads CASSQDNRGTQPQHF. The CDR3 nucleotides are TGTGCCAGCAGCCAAGATAACAGGGGAACTCAGCCCCAGCATTTT.

The CDR3: CASRASGSTDTQYF. In nucleotides, the CDR3 is TGTGCCAGCAGAGCGAGCGGAAGCACAGATACGCAGTATTTT. The chain recombines TRBV11-1 with TRBJ2-3; perhaps TRBD2 as D (5 bases). Germline CDR1 SGHAT, CDR2 FQDESV (reference sequence). This CDR3 spans 14 amino acids. Trimming shortened V by 6 bases and J by 0 bases, and 10 bases separated the two germline ends.

This chain connects TRBV12-5 to TRBJ1-4, with D possibly TRBD1 on 6 matching bases. Germline V gene lookup returns CDR1 LGHNT and CDR2 FRNRAP. This CDR3 region has 16 residues. V was shortened by 0 bases and J by 7 bases, with 15 bases between the two germline ends. The CDR3 here is CASGLVSSGVGEKLFF. In DNA, the CDR3 is TGTGCTAGTGGTTTGGTCTCTTCAGGGGTTGGTGAAAAACTGTTTTTT.

V usage is TRBV3-1 (or the pseudogene TRBV3-2) and J usage is TRBJ2-1; TRBD2 matches 10 bases. The germline gives CDR1 LGHDT, CDR2 YNNKEL (reference sequence). V lost 1 base to trimming and J lost 7 bases; unmatched junction nucleotides: 7. The CDR3 runs 16 residues. CDR3 bases: TGTGCCAGCAGCCAAGGATCTAGCGGGAGTTTTAATGAGCAGTTCTTC. This gives the protein CASSQGSSGSFNEQFF.

This chain uses TRBV12-5 with TRBJ1-2; TRBD1 matches 7 bases. Trimming cost V 0 bases and J 0 bases; bases outside gene matches: 13. From germline, CDR1 is LGHNT and CDR2 FRNRAP. CDR3 length: 19 residues. This chain's CDR3 is CASGLVRGLRQGANYGYTF. In nucleotides, the CDR3 is TGTGCTAGTGGTTTGGTACGAGGACTGAGACAGGGAGCTAACTATGGCTACACCTTC.

This sequence joins TRBV15 and TRBJ2-1; D perhaps matches TRBD2 (6 bases). Germline V gene lookup returns CDR1 LNHNV and CDR2 YYDKDF (reference sequence). The length of the CDR3 is 15 residues. Trimming cost V 0 bases and J 5 bases, with 11 bases left between them. Here the CDR3 reads CATSRERGRDNEQFF. DNA of the CDR3: TGTGCCACCAGCAGAGAACGGGGGAGAGACAATGAGCAGTTCTTC.

This clone was picked up one time. This rearrangement joins TRBV11-1 to TRBJ1-1; D uncertain. Trimming removed 2 bases from V and 9 bases from J, with 10 bases in between. Germline V CDR1 and CDR2: SGHAT, FQDESV (reference sequence). This CDR3 comprises 12 residues. The CDR3 DNA follows: TGTGCCAGCAGCTTACGGCCGGGTCAAGCTTTCTTT. As protein: CASSLRPGQAFF.

The CDR3 sequence: CASRGPGVKGYTF. The CDR3 bases are TGTGCCAGTAGGGGTCCAGGGGTGAAGGGCTACACCTTC. This chain joins TRBV19 and TRBJ1-2; TRBD1 is a possible D gene (6 bases). Germline V gene data show CDR1 as LNHDA and CDR2 as SQIVND (reference sequence). Trimming pared 6 bases from V and 8 bases from J, leaving 16 bases between. The CDR3 spans 13 residues.

The chain links TRBV12-3 or TRBV12-4 to TRBJ1-2; a possible D gene is TRBD1 (6 bases). CDR3 length: 13 amino acids. The V gene lost 5 bases and the J gene lost 3 bases, with 10 bases spanning the gap. The CDR3 bases are TGTGCCAGCAGTAAGGACAGAGACTATGGCTACACCTTC. Translating it yields CASSKDRDYGYTF.

V and J are TRBV7-6 and TRBJ2-1; possible D gene TRBD2, 5 bases. This CDR3 spans 15 amino acids. Germline lookup yields CDR1 SGHVS and CDR2 FNYEAQ. Trimming left V 2 bases short and J 6 bases short, with 14 bases between. CDR3: CASSLTPGIGNEQFF. The CDR3 DNA sequence: TGTGCCAGCAGCTTAACCCCGGGGATCGGCAATGAGCAGTTCTTC.

The CDR3 coding sequence is TGCGCCAGCACCCCCCAGGGATCCTATAATTCACCCCTCCACTTT. It specifies CASTPQGSYNSPLHF. J is TRBJ1-6 and V is TRBV5-1, with TRBD1 as a possible D gene (5 bases). Trimming took off 6 bases at V and 1 base at J, with 11 bases between the two ends. CDR1 is SGHRS and CDR2 is YFSETQ in the germline V gene. There are 15 residues in the CDR3. Together with reference TRBV5-1 and TRBJ1-6, the CDR3 gives the full variable domain: KAGVTQTPRYLIKTRGQQVTLSCSPISGHRSVSWYQQTPGQGLQFLFEYFSETQRNKGNFPGRFSGRQFSNSRSEMNVSTLELGDSALYLCASTPQGSYNSPLHFGNGTRLTVT.

The chain uses TRBV6-1 and TRBJ2-1, with 7 bases that match TRBD1. The V gene end was trimmed by 2 bases and the J gene end by 4 bases; junction bases not matched to a gene: 5. This CDR3 has 15 amino acids. Germline values: CDR1 MNHNS, CDR2 SASEGT. The CDR3 loop reads CASSEWTGIYNEQFF. CDR3 in DNA: TGTGCCAGCAGTGAATGGACAGGCATTTACAATGAGCAGTTCTTC.